Listed below are T cell receptor beta chains from one sample, sequenced in a study of T cells after yellow fever vaccination. TCRdb processed the 5' RACE reads anew with MiXCR; each CDR3 protein has one entry. Among 500,000 to 550,000 distinct CDR3 sequences listed, less than 25% were seen once. The sample here was PBMCs, taken about 21 days after the first yellow fever vaccination. The receptors here all came from a man between 18 and 29 years old who received the YFV17D yellow fever vaccine. Each CDR3 is given with its conserved first and last residue. Each record gives: CDR3 protein, CDR3 DNA, D gene, V gene, clone size, J gene. The D gene is left open where the match is weak. Rows may omit the clone size; those that give it use once, few, many or a size class.

CDR3 protein: CASSPPYEQYF
CDR3 DNA: TGTGCCAGCAGTCCACCCTACGAGCAGTACTTC
D gene: -
V gene: TRBV2
clone size: -
J gene: TRBJ2-7

CDR3 protein: CSVEIGETQYF
CDR3 DNA: TGCAGCGTTGAAATTGGGGAGACCCAGTACTTC
D gene: -
V gene: TRBV29-1
clone size: few
J gene: TRBJ2-5

CDR3 protein: CASSRDPSGANVLTF
CDR3 DNA: TGTGCCAGCAGCCGGGACCCCTCTGGGGCCAACGTCCTGACTTTC
D gene: -
V gene: TRBV5-5
clone size: few
J gene: TRBJ2-6

CDR3 protein: CASSQDGRGSGLDTQYF
CDR3 DNA: TGCGCCAGCAGCCAAGATGGGCGGGGTTCGGGCTTAGATACGCAGTATTTT
D gene: -
V gene: TRBV4-3
clone size: -
J gene: TRBJ2-3

CDR3 protein: CASSYSGSPYNEQFF
CDR3 DNA: TGTGCCAGCAGTTACTCGGGATCCCCTTACAATGAGCAGTTCTTC
D gene: -
V gene: TRBV6-2/TRBV6-3
clone size: -
J gene: TRBJ2-1

CDR3 protein: CASSLDRIRGYTF
CDR3 DNA: TGTGCCAGCAGCTTAGACCGAATCAGAGGCTACACCTTC
D gene: -
V gene: TRBV13
clone size: few
J gene: TRBJ1-2

CDR3 protein: CSVEAGVRDNYGYTF
CDR3 DNA: TGCAGCGTTGAGGCAGGAGTGAGGGATAACTATGGCTACACCTTC
D gene: -
V gene: TRBV29-1
clone size: few
J gene: TRBJ1-2

CDR3 protein: CASSLLWGANYGYTF
CDR3 DNA: TGTGCCAGCAGCTTACTCTGGGGAGCTAACTATGGCTACACCTTC
D gene: -
V gene: TRBV13
clone size: -
J gene: TRBJ1-2

CDR3 protein: CASSLAPPGAELFF
CDR3 DNA: TGTGCCAGCAGCTTAGCGCCTCCCGGGGCCGAACTGTTTTTT
D gene: -
V gene: TRBV7-2
clone size: -
J gene: TRBJ1-4

CDR3 protein: CASSSLAGSTDTQYF
CDR3 DNA: TGTGCCAGCAGCTCCTTAGCGGGGAGCACAGATACGCAGTATTTT
D gene: TRBD2
V gene: TRBV11-2
clone size: many
J gene: TRBJ2-3

CDR3 protein: CSVGQALKYEQYF
CDR3 DNA: TGCAGCGTTGGGCAGGCGTTAAAATACGAGCAGTACTTC
D gene: -
V gene: TRBV29-1
clone size: few
J gene: TRBJ2-7

CDR3 protein: CASSPGTNTEAFF
CDR3 DNA: TGCGCCAGCAGCCCCGGGACAAACACTGAAGCTTTCTTT
D gene: -
V gene: TRBV5-1
clone size: -
J gene: TRBJ1-1

CDR3 protein: CATGDRGTEAFF
CDR3 DNA: TGTGCCACCGGGGACAGGGGAACTGAAGCTTTCTTT
D gene: TRBD1
V gene: TRBV24-1
clone size: -
J gene: TRBJ1-1

CDR3 protein: CASSYSIGQGSSSYNSPLHF
CDR3 DNA: TGTGCCAGCAGTTACTCCATCGGACAGGGAAGTTCATCCTATAATTCACCCCTCCACTTT
D gene: TRBD1
V gene: TRBV6-2/TRBV6-3
clone size: -
J gene: TRBJ1-6

CDR3 protein: CASSDEQGLDIQYF
CDR3 DNA: TGTGCCAGCAGCGACGAACAGGGGTTGGACATTCAGTACTTC
D gene: TRBD1
V gene: TRBV5-8
clone size: few
J gene: TRBJ2-4

CDR3 protein: CASSQIGPGRNTIYF
CDR3 DNA: TGTGCCAGCAGCCAGATCGGACCGGGGAGAAACACCATATATTTT
D gene: -
V gene: TRBV14
clone size: -
J gene: TRBJ1-3

CDR3 protein: CASSPPGALTEAFF
CDR3 DNA: TGTGCCAGCTCACCACCCGGGGCCCTCACTGAAGCTTTCTTT
D gene: -
V gene: TRBV18
clone size: many
J gene: TRBJ1-1

CDR3 protein: CASSRSGVNEQFF
CDR3 DNA: TGTGCCAGCAGCCGGAGCGGGGTCAATGAGCAGTTCTTC
D gene: TRBD2
V gene: TRBV5-6
clone size: few
J gene: TRBJ2-1

CDR3 protein: CSAGQGGTEAFF
CDR3 DNA: TGCAGTGCCGGACAGGGTGGCACTGAAGCTTTCTTT
D gene: TRBD1
V gene: TRBV20-1
clone size: -
J gene: TRBJ1-1

CDR3 protein: CASSWDYSTSDTQYF
CDR3 DNA: TGCGCCAGCAGCTGGGATTATTCGACGTCAGATACGCAGTATTTT
D gene: -
V gene: TRBV5-1
clone size: -
J gene: TRBJ2-3

CDR3 protein: CASSLVGMDTDTQYF
CDR3 DNA: TGCGCCAGCAGCTTGGTTGGGATGGACACAGATACGCAGTATTTT
D gene: -
V gene: TRBV5-1
clone size: -
J gene: TRBJ2-3

CDR3 protein: CASSPHPGGAGEAFF
CDR3 DNA: TGTGCCAGCAGCCCCCATCCGGGGGGGGCGGGTGAAGCTTTCTTT
D gene: -
V gene: TRBV14
clone size: few
J gene: TRBJ1-1

CDR3 protein: CASSYFRGRGADTQYF
CDR3 DNA: TGTGCCAGCAGTTACTTCAGGGGGCGCGGCGCAGATACGCAGTATTTT
D gene: TRBD1
V gene: TRBV6-2/TRBV6-3
clone size: few
J gene: TRBJ2-3

CDR3 protein: CAWEWGDTQYF
CDR3 DNA: TGTGCCTGGGAATGGGGCGATACGCAGTATTTT
D gene: -
V gene: TRBV30
clone size: few
J gene: TRBJ2-3

CDR3 protein: CASSFSSGGYNEQFF
CDR3 DNA: TGTGCCAGCAGTTTTTCTAGCGGGGGCTACAATGAGCAGTTCTTC
D gene: TRBD2
V gene: TRBV5-6
clone size: -
J gene: TRBJ2-1

CDR3 protein: CASSQEPAGGRRSHEQFF
CDR3 DNA: TGTGCCAGCAGCCAAGAACCGGCGGGGGGTCGACGGTCCCATGAGCAGTTCTTC
D gene: TRBD2
V gene: TRBV4-2
clone size: few
J gene: TRBJ2-1

CDR3 protein: CSVTGAPSTDTQYF
CDR3 DNA: TGCAGCGTTACGGGGGCCCCTAGCACAGATACGCAGTATTTT
D gene: -
V gene: TRBV29-1
clone size: few
J gene: TRBJ2-3

CDR3 protein: CASTRTPTPAGVRETQYF
CDR3 DNA: TGCGCCAGCACCAGAACCCCGACTCCTGCGGGGGTACGGGAGACCCAGTACTTC
D gene: TRBD2
V gene: TRBV5-1
clone size: few
J gene: TRBJ2-5

CDR3 protein: CSASGTSGAEQYF
CDR3 DNA: TGCAGTGCTTCCGGGACTAGCGGGGCCGAGCAGTACTTC
D gene: TRBD2
V gene: TRBV20-1
clone size: few
J gene: TRBJ2-7

CDR3 protein: CRASSRVGETQYF
CDR3 DNA: TGCAGGGCTAGTAGCCGGGTGGGGGAGACCCAGTACTTC
D gene: -
V gene: TRBV20-1
clone size: -
J gene: TRBJ2-5

CDR3 protein: CASSYPRRGNTEAFF
CDR3 DNA: TGTGCCAGCAGTTATCCCCGTCGAGGTAACACTGAAGCTTTCTTT
D gene: -
V gene: TRBV6-2/TRBV6-3
clone size: few
J gene: TRBJ1-1

CDR3 protein: CASSRASGSGELFF
CDR3 DNA: TGTGCCAGCAGCCGCGCTTCGGGGTCCGGGGAGCTGTTTTTT
D gene: -
V gene: TRBV5-4
clone size: -
J gene: TRBJ2-2

CDR3 protein: CASSQEQGALDQPQHF
CDR3 DNA: TGTGCCAGCAGCCAAGAACAGGGGGCTTTGGATCAGCCCCAGCATTTT
D gene: TRBD1
V gene: TRBV3-1
clone size: few
J gene: TRBJ1-5

CDR3 protein: CAIKSEEISNQPQHF
CDR3 DNA: TGTGCCATCAAATCGGAGGAAATTAGCAATCAGCCCCAGCATTTT
D gene: -
V gene: TRBV10-3
clone size: -
J gene: TRBJ1-5

CDR3 protein: CASSPGGGQGAYEQYF
CDR3 DNA: TGTGCCAGCAGCCCGGGCGGGGGACAGGGAGCCTACGAGCAGTACTTC
D gene: TRBD1
V gene: TRBV5-4
clone size: -
J gene: TRBJ2-7

CDR3 protein: CASSLEGVNTQYF
CDR3 DNA: TGTGCCAGCAGCTTAGAGGGGGTTAATACGCAGTATTTT
D gene: -
V gene: TRBV11-2
clone size: -
J gene: TRBJ2-3

CDR3 protein: CASRHTTGGRWEGTDTQYF
CDR3 DNA: TGTGCCAGCAGGCATACTACGGGGGGTCGCTGGGAGGGCACAGATACGCAGTATTTT
D gene: TRBD2
V gene: TRBV7-3
clone size: few
J gene: TRBJ2-3

CDR3 protein: CASNNRANTGELFF
CDR3 DNA: TGTGCCAGTAATAACAGGGCGAACACCGGGGAGCTGTTTTTT
D gene: -
V gene: TRBV19
clone size: -
J gene: TRBJ2-2

CDR3 protein: CASGIGPSNQPQHF
CDR3 DNA: TGTGCCAGCGGCATCGGACCCTCCAATCAGCCCCAGCATTTT
D gene: -
V gene: TRBV5-5
clone size: -
J gene: TRBJ1-5

CDR3 protein: CAWGPDISYNEQFF
CDR3 DNA: TGTGCCTGGGGTCCGGACATTTCCTACAATGAGCAGTTCTTC
D gene: -
V gene: TRBV30
clone size: few
J gene: TRBJ2-1

CDR3 protein: CASSMGQGQETQYF
CDR3 DNA: TGTGCCAGCAGCATGGGACAGGGCCAAGAGACCCAGTACTTC
D gene: TRBD1
V gene: TRBV5-6
clone size: -
J gene: TRBJ2-5

CDR3 protein: CATSRVGGDATNEKLFF
CDR3 DNA: TGTGCCACCAGCAGAGTTGGAGGGGATGCAACTAATGAAAAACTGTTTTTT
D gene: -
V gene: TRBV15
clone size: once
J gene: TRBJ1-4